The clone carrying this T cell receptor (beta chain) was counted many times. Its antigen is unidentified. V shed 0 bases and J shed 3 bases, with 9 bases lying between them. The germline CDR1 and CDR2 sequences are ENHRY and SYGVKD. This CDR3 region has 15 residues. The data belong to a study of identical twins. Study conclusions and caveats: Invariant MAIT and iNKT cells are populations that could partly confound zero-insertion analyses. It was out-of-frame TCR alpha sharing in monozygotic twins that models underestimated. For cord blood, abundant beta clonotypes had fewer insertions, unlike memory repertoires, which showed none.

Template switching introduced a universal primer site, and the cDNA bore unique molecular identifiers. MiXCR was run by TCRdb on the 5' RACE reads, yielding one entry per CDR3 protein. The data show around 670,000 distinct CDR3 sequences, 5.5% to 6.5% seen once. The J gene is TRBJ2-1, the V gene TRBV10-3; D is perhaps TRBD1 or TRBD2 (5 bases each). Sequencing was carried out using naive T cells sorted from blood. The sequence was collected from a man aged 18 to 35 in good health. The CDR3 DNA reads TGTGCCATCAGTGAGTCGAAGGGGAGCTACAATGAGCAGTTCTTC. The encoded protein is CAISESKGSYNEQFF.